One and the same sample provided the 14 T cell receptor beta chains below, sequenced in a study of cytomegalovirus exposure and HLA in healthy donors (dated by TCRdb to the late 2010s). Library preparation was by the immunoSEQ multiplex PCR assay. A mixture of 60 forward primers for TCR Vbeta segments and 13 reverse primers for TCR Jbeta segments was used in the multiplex PCR. TCRdb re-hosts the immuneACCESS table, in-frame sequences only. Its copies lack some clones; in the studies checked, an unresolved V gene accounts for under half of them, and the cause for the rest is not known. Present in this sample are some 180,000 clones, 70% to 80% of which were seen just once. The biggest ten clones account for around 1.6% of the sample. Sequencing was performed on PBMCs. These receptors were obtained from a man aged 18 to 30 in good health and CMV-seronegative.

The V call is TRBV7-8, the J call TRBJ2-1; TRBD1 agrees at 7 bases. Germline assignment: CDR1 SGHVS and CDR2 FQNEAQ. The CDR3 has 13 residues. The junction had 2 bases not matched to a gene; V was cut back by 1 base and J by 8 bases. CDR3 protein: CASSLGGQYEQFF. The CDR3 bases are TGTGCCAGCAGCTTAGGGGGACAGTATGAGCAGTTCTTC.

The chain has TRBV5-1 and TRBJ1-3; D is unresolved. The length of the CDR3 is 14 residues. Per the germline V gene, CDR1 is SGHRS and CDR2 is YFSETQ. V lost 0 bases, J lost 6 bases, and 10 bases lay in between. The CDR3 region has the DNA TGCGCCAGCAGCTTGGACAGTACGGTAAACACCATATATTTT. Its protein product is CASSLDSTVNTIYF.

V usage is TRBV5-1 and J usage is TRBJ1-1, with TRBD1 matching 10 bases. V lost 4 bases, J lost 7 bases, and 10 bases stayed unmatched. CDR1 is SGHRS and CDR2 is YFSETQ in the germline V gene. CDR3 length equals 15 residues. This chain's CDR3 is CASSPDLTGGCEAFF. Written as DNA, the CDR3 is TGCGCCAGCAGCCCCGACCTGACAGGGGGCTGTGAAGCTTTCTTT.

The genes are TRBV11-2 and TRBJ1-1; D not resolved. The CDR3 runs 14 residues. Germline values: CDR1 SGHAT, CDR2 FQNNGV. Trimming removed 6 bases at V and 6 bases at J, with 17 bases between. The CDR3 here is CASSFKIEAAEAFF. CDR3 nucleotides: TGTGCCAGCAGTTTTAAGATCGAAGCGGCTGAAGCTTTCTTT.

As DNA, the CDR3 is TGTGCCAGCAGCCAAGAACGGATAACAACCGGGGGTGAGCAGTTCTTC. Residues: CASSQERITTGGEQFF. The chain combines TRBV4-2 with TRBJ2-1, with D possibly matching TRBD2 (6 bases). Germline V gene data show CDR1 as LGHNA and CDR2 as YNFKEQ. Trimming cost V 0 bases and J 9 bases, with 18 bases left between them. The CDR3 runs to 16 residues.

The rearrangement links TRBV7-9 to TRBJ2-1; perhaps TRBD2 as D (7 bases). Germline V CDR1 and CDR2: SEHNR, FQNEAQ (reference sequence). This CDR3 is 19 amino acids long. Trimming removed 0 bases at V and 7 bases at J, with 25 bases between. The CDR3 nucleotides are TGTGCCAGCAGCTTAGCGCGGGGGCCCCGGGTCGGGGGGCTGAATGAGCAGTTCTTC. Translating it yields CASSLARGPRVGGLNEQFF.

Here the CDR3 reads CASSAGLDPNQPQHF. DNA for the CDR3: TGCGCCAGCAGCGCTGGGCTTGACCCCAATCAGCCCCAGCATTTT. The chain carries TRBV5-1 and TRBJ1-5, with D hard to call. The CDR3 has 15 residues. V shed 4 bases and J shed 3 bases, with 14 bases lying between them. CDR1 SGHRS and CDR2 YFSETQ come from the germline V gene.

The chain carries TRBV6-5 and TRBJ2-7; no reliable D call. V lost 5 bases and J lost 1, with 3 bases in between. The CDR3 consists of 11 residues. Germline V lookup: CDR1 MNHEY, CDR2 SVGAGI. The CDR3 loop reads CASSHSYEQYF. CDR3 sequence (DNA): TGTGCCAGCAGTCATTCCTACGAGCAGTACTTC.

The J gene is TRBJ1-5, the V gene TRBV28; 7 bases align to TRBD1. This CDR3 is built from 17 residues. Germline-derived CDR1 and CDR2 are MDHEN and SYDVKM. The trim removed 8 bases at V and 0 bases at J, leaving 13 bases unmatched. This CDR3 is CASQPGQSSFSNQPQHF. DNA for the CDR3: TGTGCCAGCCAGCCGGGACAGAGCTCCTTTAGCAATCAGCCCCAGCATTTT.

This clone was seen a handful of times. This chain links TRBV6-5 with TRBJ2-7; 8 bases fit TRBD1. This CDR3 is built from 13 residues. Germline values: CDR1 MNHEY, CDR2 SVGAGI. V lost 6 bases to trimming and J lost 2 bases; unmatched junction nucleotides: 3. DNA for the CDR3: TGTGCCAGCAGGGCGGGACAGGCCTACGAGCAGTACTTC. Translating it yields CASRAGQAYEQYF.

This chain links TRBV7-9 with TRBJ2-2; 8 nucleotides align to TRBD2. The CDR3 consists of 16 residues. Germline V CDR1 and CDR2: SEHNR, FQNEAQ (reference sequence). The V and J ends lost 5 bases and 1 base, in that order; junction bases with no gene match: 6. The CDR3 sequence is CASSAVAGRNTGELFF. The CDR3 nucleotides are TGTGCCAGCAGCGCGGTAGCGGGGAGGAACACCGGGGAGCTGTTTTTT.

The V gene is TRBV5-4, the J gene TRBJ2-1; TRBD2 agrees at 10 bases. V was pared by 4 bases and J by 6 bases, with 7 bases of the junction left unmatched. The CDR3 is 15 residues long. Germline V gene data show CDR1 as SGHNT and CDR2 as YYREEE (reference sequence). CDR3 in amino acids: CASSTGTSALNEQFF. The CDR3 nucleotides read TGTGCCAGCAGCACGGGGACTAGCGCTCTCAATGAGCAGTTCTTC.

J is TRBJ2-2 and V is TRBV5-1, with TRBD1 identical over 9 bases. Germline CDR1 and CDR2: SGHRS and YFSETQ. There are 16 residues in the CDR3. Trimming at V came to 7 bases and at J to 7 bases, leaving 14 bases not matched to a gene. The CDR3 loop reads CASDFNGQGLGGELFF. Written as DNA, the CDR3 is TGCGCCAGCGATTTCAACGGACAGGGGTTGGGCGGGGAGCTGTTTTTT.

This clone came up a few times. This chain joins TRBV5-1 and TRBJ1-2, with D maybe TRBD1 (6 bases). Germline V CDR1 and CDR2: SGHRS, YFSETQ. Trimming removed 4 bases from V and 3 bases from J, with 19 bases in between. This CDR3 has 16 amino acids. The CDR3 region is CASSPSDFGGDYGYTF. DNA of the CDR3: TGCGCCAGCAGCCCGAGTGATTTTGGGGGCGACTATGGCTACACCTTC.